Each of the 6 T cell receptor beta chains below was sequenced from the same sample in a study of T cell repertoires in cytomegalovirus infection. TCRdb ran MiXCR on the reads and lists one entry per CDR3 protein. The sample holds approximately 200,000 distinct CDR3 sequences, over 25% seen once. Sequences were obtained from PBMCs. These receptors were obtained from a human donor in good health (CMV status not recorded). Some clones in this sample may be carry-over from other donors' samples.

This clonotype was picked up a small number of times. The chain employs TRBV27 and TRBJ2-3; possibly TRBD2 for D (6 bases). In germline, CDR1 is MNHEY, CDR2 SMNVEV (reference sequence). The V end was cut by 7 bases, the J end by 3 bases, with 17 bases between. CDR3 size: 15 residues. This CDR3 is CASIGRGFGTDTQYF. In DNA, the CDR3 is TGTGCCAGCATAGGGCGGGGCTTTGGGACAGATACGCAGTATTTT.

The V and J genes are TRBV29-1 and TRBJ2-2; the match to TRBD1 covers 7 bases. CDR3 length: 15 residues. V trimming: 7 bases; J trimming: 5 bases; junction bases outside the gene matches: 13. From germline, CDR1 is SQVTM and CDR2 ANQGSEA. CDR3 amino acids: CSAGTGTVKTGELFF. The CDR3 nucleotides are TGCAGCGCCGGAACCGGGACAGTTAAGACCGGGGAGCTGTTTTTT.

This clonotype was found many times. The chain joins TRBV7-3 to TRBJ1-6; D ambiguous. Germline values: CDR1 SGHTA, CDR2 FQGTGA. The CDR3 runs to 13 residues. V gave up 1 base and J gave up 7 bases, with 5 bases separating them. The CDR3 loop is CASSLSLNSPLHF. In DNA, the CDR3 is TGTGCCAGCAGCTTAAGTCTGAATTCACCCCTCCACTTT.

This clonotype turned up a few times. The J gene is TRBJ1-6, the V gene TRBV7-8; no clear D gene. Trimming removed 1 base at V and 0 bases at J, with 19 bases between. CDR3 size: 20 residues. Germline CDR1 SGHVS, CDR2 FQNEAQ. Here the CDR3 reads CASSLGTAVMFSSYNSPLHF. The CDR3, as DNA: TGTGCCAGCAGCTTAGGAACAGCCGTGATGTTTAGCTCCTATAATTCACCCCTCCACTTT.

A few counts support this clonotype. A junction end diverges from the germline sequence, so it may reflect a read error. The rearrangement uses TRBV6-6 and TRBJ1-1, with D unresolved. The CDR3 is 13 amino acids. Germline V lookup: CDR1 MNHNY, CDR2 SVGAGI (reference sequence). As DNA, the CDR3 is TGTTCCAGCAGTTACAGTCAGAACACTGAAGCTTTCTTT. It is translated as CSSSYSQNTEAFF.

J is TRBJ1-1 and V is TRBV30; perhaps TRBD1 as D (5 bases). Per the germline V gene, CDR1 is GTSNPN and CDR2 is SVGIG (reference sequence). The V end was cut by 5 bases, the J end by 1 base, with 11 bases between. This CDR3 is 13 amino acids long. This chain's CDR3 is CAWFEGRNTEAFF. The CDR3 DNA reads as TGTGCCTGGTTCGAGGGGAGGAACACTGAAGCTTTCTTT. The full variable domain, in which reference TRBV30 and TRBJ1-1 provide the parts outside the CDR3, is SQTIHQWPATLVQPVGSPLSLECTVEGTSNPNLYWYRQAAGRGLQLLFYSVGIGQISSEVPQNLSASRPQDRQFILSSKKLLLSDSGFYLCAWFEGRNTEAFFGQGTRLTVV.